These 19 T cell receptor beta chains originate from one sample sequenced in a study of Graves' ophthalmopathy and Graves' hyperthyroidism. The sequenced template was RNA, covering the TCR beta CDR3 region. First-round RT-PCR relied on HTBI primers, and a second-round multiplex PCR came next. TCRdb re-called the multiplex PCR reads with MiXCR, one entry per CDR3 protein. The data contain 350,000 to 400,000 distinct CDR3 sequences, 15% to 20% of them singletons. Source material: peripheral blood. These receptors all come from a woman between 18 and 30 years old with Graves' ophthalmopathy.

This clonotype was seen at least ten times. DNA of the CDR3: TGTGCCAGCAGTATAGACAGGGCCGTCTCCTACGAGCAGTACTTC. This gives the protein CASSIDRAVSYEQYF. This sequence joins TRBV6-5 and TRBJ2-7; 7 bases fit TRBD1. There are 15 residues in the CDR3. Unmatched junction bases numbered 7, after V lost 5 bases and J lost 0 bases. Per germline, CDR1 MNHEY and CDR2 SVGAGI.

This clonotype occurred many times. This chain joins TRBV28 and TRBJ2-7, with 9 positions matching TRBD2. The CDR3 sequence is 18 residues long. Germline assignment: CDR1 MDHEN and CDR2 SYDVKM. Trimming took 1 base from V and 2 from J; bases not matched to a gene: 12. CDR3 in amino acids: CASSLFFFPASGTYEQYF. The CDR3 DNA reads TGTGCCAGCAGTTTATTTTTCTTTCCGGCTAGCGGGACCTACGAGCAGTACTTC.

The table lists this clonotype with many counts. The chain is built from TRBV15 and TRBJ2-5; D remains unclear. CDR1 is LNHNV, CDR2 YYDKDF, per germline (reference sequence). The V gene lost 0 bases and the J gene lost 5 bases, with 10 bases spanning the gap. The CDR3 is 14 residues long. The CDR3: CATSRDRQPETQYF. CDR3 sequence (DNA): TGTGCCACCAGCAGAGACCGGCAGCCGGAGACCCAGTACTTC.

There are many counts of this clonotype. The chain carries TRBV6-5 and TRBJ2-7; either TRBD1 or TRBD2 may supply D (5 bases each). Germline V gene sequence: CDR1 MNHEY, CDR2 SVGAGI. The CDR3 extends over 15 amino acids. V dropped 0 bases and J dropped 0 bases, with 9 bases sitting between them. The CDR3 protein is CASSYSAGTSYEQYF. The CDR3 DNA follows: TGTGCCAGCAGTTACTCGGCAGGGACCTCCTACGAGCAGTACTTC.

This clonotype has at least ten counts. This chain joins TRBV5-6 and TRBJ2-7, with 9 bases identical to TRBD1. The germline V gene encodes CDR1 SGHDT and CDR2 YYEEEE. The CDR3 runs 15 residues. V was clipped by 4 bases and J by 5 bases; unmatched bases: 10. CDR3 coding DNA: TGTGCCAGCAGCCAAACAGGGGGCAAATCGGACGAGCAGTACTTC. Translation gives CASSQTGGKSDEQYF. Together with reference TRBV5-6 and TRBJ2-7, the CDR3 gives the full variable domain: DAGVTQSPTHLIKTRGQQVTLRCSPKSGHDTVSWYQQALGQGPQFIFQYYEEEERQRGNFPDRFSGHQFPNYSSELNVNALLLGDSALYLCASSQTGGKSDEQYFGPGTRLTVT.

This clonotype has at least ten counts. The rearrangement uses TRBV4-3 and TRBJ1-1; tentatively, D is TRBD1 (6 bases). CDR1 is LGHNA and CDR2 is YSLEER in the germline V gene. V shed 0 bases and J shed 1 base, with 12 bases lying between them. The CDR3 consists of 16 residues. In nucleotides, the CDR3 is TGCGCCAGCAGCCAAGATCCTACGGACAGGAACACTGAAGCTTTCTTT. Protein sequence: CASSQDPTDRNTEAFF.

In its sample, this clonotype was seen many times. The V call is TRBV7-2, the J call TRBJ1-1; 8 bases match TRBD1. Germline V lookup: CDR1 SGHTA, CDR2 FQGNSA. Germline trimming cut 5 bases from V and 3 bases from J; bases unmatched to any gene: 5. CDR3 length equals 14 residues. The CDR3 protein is CASSSYRGDTEAFF. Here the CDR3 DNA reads TGTGCCAGCAGCAGCTACAGGGGGGACACTGAAGCTTTCTTT.

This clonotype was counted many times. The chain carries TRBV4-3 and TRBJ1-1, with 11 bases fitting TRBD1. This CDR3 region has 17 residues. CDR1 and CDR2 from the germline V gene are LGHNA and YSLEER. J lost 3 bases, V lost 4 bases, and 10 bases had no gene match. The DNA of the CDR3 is TGCGCCAGCAGCCCCGGACAGGGGGCGAGTTTGGACACTGAAGCTTTCTTT. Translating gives CASSPGQGASLDTEAFF.

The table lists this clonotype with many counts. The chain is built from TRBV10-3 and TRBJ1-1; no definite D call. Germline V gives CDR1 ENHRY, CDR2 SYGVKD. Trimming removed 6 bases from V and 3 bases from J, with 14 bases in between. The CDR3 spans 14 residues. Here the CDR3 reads CAIRKPDGDTEAFF. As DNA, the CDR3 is TGTGCCATCAGAAAGCCGGACGGAGACACTGAAGCTTTCTTT.

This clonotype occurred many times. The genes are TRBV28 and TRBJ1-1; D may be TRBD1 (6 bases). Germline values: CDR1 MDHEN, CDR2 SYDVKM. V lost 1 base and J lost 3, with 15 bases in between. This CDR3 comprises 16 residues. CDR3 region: CASSLSPQGRDTEAFF. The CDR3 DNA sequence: TGTGCCAGCAGTTTATCCCCTCAGGGGAGGGACACTGAAGCTTTCTTT.

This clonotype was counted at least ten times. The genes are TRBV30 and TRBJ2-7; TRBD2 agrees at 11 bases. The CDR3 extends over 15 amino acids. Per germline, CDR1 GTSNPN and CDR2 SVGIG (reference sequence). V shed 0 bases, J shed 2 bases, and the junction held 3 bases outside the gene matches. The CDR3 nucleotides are TGTGCCTGGAGTGTTTTTAGCGGGGGGGCCTACGAGCAGTACTTC. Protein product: CAWSVFSGGAYEQYF.

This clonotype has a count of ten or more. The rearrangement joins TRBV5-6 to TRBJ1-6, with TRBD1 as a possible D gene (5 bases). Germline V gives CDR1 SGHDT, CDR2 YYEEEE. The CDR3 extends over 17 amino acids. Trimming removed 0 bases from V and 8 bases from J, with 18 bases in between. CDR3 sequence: CASSLDRKEPPYSPLHF. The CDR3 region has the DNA TGTGCCAGCAGCTTGGACAGGAAAGAACCCCCCTATTCACCCCTCCACTTT.

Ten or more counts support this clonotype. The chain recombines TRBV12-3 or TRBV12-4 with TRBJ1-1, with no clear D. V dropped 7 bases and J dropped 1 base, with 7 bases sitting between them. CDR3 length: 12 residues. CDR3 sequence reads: CASTPWNTEAFF. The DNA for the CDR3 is TGTGCCAGCACCCCATGGAACACTGAAGCTTTCTTT.

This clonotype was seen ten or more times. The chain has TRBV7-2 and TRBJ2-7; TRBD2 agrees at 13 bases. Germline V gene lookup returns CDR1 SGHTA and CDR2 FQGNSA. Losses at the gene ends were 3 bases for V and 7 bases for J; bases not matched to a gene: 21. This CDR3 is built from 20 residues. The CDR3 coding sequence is TGTGCCAGCAGCTTTGGGCCGGGACTAGCGGGGTCTCAACGCATGGGAGAGCAGTACTTC. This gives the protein CASSFGPGLAGSQRMGEQYF.

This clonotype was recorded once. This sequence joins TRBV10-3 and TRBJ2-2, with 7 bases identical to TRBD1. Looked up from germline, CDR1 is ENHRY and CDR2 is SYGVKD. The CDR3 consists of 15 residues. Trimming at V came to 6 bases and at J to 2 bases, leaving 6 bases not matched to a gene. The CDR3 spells CAIRPDRVNTGELFF. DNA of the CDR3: TGTGCCATCAGACCCGACAGGGTTAACACCGGGGAGCTGTTTTTT.

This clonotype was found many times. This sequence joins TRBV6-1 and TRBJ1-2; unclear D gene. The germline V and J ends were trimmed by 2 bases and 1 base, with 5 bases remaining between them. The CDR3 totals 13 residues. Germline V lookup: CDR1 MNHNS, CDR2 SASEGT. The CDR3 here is CASSEYHNYGYTF. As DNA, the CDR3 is TGTGCCAGCAGTGAATATCATAACTATGGCTACACCTTC.

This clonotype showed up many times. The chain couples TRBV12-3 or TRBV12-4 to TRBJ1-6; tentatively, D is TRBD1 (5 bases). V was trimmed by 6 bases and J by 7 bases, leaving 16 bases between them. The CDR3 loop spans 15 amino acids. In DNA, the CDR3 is TGTGCCAGCAGCACCACAGGAGGCTGGAATTCACCCCTCCACTTT. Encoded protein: CASSTTGGWNSPLHF.

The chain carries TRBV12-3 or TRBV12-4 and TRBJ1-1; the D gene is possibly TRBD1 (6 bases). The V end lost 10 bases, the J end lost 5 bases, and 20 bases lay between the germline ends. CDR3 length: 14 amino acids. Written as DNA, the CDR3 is TGTGCCATCGCGGGATGGGGGCCGGGAACTGAAGCTTTCTTT. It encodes CAIAGWGPGTEAFF.

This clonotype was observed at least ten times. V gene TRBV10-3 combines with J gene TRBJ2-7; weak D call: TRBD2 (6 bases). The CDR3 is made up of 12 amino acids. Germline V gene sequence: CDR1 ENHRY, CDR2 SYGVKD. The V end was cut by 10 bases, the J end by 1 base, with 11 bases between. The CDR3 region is CATRGTSYEQYF. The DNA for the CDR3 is TGTGCCACACGGGGGACTTCCTACGAGCAGTACTTC.